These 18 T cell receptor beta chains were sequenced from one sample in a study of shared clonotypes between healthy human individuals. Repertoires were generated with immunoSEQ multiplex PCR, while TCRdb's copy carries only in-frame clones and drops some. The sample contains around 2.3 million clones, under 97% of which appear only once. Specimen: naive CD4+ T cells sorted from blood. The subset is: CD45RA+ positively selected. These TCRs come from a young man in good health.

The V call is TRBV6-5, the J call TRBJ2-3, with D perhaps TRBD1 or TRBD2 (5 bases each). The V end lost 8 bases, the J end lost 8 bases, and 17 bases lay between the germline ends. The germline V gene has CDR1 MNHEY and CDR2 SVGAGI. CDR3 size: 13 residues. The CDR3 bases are TGTGCCAGCGGGACCCTACAGGCTAGTACGCAGTATTTT. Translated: CASGTLQASTQYF.

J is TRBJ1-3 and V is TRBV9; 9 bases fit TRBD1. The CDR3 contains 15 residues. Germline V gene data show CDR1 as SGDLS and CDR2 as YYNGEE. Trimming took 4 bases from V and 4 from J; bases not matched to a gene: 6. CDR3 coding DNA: TGTGCCAGCAGCTCATCGGGACAGGGAGGAAACACCATATATTTT. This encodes CASSSSGQGGNTIYF.

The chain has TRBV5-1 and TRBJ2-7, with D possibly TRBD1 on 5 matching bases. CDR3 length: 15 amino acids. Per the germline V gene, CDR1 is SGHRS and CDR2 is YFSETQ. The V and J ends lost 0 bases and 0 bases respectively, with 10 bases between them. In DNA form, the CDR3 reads TGCGCCAGCAGCTTGGGGGCCCAGGGCTCCTACGAGCAGTACTTC. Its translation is CASSLGAQGSYEQYF.

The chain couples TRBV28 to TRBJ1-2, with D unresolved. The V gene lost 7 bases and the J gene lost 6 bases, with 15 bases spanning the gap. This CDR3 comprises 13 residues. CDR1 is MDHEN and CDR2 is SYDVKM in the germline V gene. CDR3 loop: CASTREVRNGYTF. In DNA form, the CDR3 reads TGTGCCAGCACCAGAGAAGTCAGGAATGGCTACACCTTC.

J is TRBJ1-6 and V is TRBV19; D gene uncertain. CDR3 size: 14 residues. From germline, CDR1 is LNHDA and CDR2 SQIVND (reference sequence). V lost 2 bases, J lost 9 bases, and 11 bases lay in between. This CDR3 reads CASSIKPSGSPLHF. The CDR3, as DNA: TGTGCCAGTAGTATAAAACCGTCGGGTTCACCCCTCCACTTT.

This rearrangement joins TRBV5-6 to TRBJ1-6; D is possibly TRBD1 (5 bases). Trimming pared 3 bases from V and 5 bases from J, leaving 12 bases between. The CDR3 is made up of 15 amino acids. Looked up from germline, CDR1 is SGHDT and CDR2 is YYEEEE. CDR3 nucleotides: TGTGCCAGCAGCTGGATGGGACGGAATAATTCACCCCTCCACTTT. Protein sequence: CASSWMGRNNSPLHF.

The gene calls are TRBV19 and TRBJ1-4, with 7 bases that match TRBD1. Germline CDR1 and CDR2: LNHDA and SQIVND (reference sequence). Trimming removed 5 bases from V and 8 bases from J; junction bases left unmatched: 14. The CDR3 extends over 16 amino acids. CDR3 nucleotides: TGTGCCAGTAGTCGTAATACAGGGGAGGGAAGAGAAAAACTGTTTTTT. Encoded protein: CASSRNTGEGREKLFF.

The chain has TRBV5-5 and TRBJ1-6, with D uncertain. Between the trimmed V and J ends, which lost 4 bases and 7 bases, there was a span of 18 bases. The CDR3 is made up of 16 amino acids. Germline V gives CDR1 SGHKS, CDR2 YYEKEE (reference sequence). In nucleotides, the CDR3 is TGTGCCAGCAGCCCCCCCCGAGTTTCGGGCAATTCACCCCTCCACTTT. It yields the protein CASSPPRVSGNSPLHF.

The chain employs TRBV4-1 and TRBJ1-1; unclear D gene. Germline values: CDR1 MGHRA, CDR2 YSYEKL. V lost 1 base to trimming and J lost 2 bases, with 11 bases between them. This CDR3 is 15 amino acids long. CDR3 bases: TGCGCCAGCAGCCAAGTCTACAGCCCCAACACTGAAGCTTTCTTT. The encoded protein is CASSQVYSPNTEAFF.

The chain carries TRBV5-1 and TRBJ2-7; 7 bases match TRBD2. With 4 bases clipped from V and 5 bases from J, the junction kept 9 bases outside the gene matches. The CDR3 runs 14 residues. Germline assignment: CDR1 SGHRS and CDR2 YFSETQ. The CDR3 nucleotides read TGCGCCAGCAGCCGGGGCGGGGGTTCCGACGAGCAGTACTTC. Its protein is CASSRGGGSDEQYF.

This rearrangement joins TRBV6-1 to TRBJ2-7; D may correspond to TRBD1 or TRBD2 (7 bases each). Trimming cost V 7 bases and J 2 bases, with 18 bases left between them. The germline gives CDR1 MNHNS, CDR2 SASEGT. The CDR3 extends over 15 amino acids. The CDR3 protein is CASTNRGGIPYEQYF. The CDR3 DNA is TGTGCCAGCACCAACAGGGGAGGGATACCCTACGAGCAGTACTTC.

The DNA of the CDR3 is TGCGCCAGCGGCCGTGTGGGACAGGTCTACGAGCAGTACTTC. It codes for CASGRVGQVYEQYF. The chain links TRBV5-1 to TRBJ2-7; 8 bases agree with TRBD1. In germline, CDR1 is SGHRS, CDR2 YFSETQ. V was pared by 7 bases and J by 3 bases, with 9 bases of the junction left unmatched. The CDR3 totals 14 residues.

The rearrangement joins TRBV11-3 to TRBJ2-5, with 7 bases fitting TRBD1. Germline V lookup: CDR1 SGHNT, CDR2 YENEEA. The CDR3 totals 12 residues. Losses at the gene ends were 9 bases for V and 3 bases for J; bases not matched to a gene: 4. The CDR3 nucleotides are TGTGCCAGAGGGACAGAGAAAGAGACCCAGTACTTC. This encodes CARGTEKETQYF.

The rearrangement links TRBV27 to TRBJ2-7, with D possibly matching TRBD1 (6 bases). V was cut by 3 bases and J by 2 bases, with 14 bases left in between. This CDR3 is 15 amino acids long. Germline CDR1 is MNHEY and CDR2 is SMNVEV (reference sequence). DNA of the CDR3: TGTGCCAGCAGTTTGGCCGGGACAAACACCTACGAGCAGTACTTC. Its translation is CASSLAGTNTYEQYF.

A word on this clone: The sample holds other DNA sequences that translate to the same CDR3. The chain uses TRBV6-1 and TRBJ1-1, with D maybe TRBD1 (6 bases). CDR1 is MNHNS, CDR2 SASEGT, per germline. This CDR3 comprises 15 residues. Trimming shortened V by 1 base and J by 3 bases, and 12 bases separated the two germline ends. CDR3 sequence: CASSEVGQGDTEAFF. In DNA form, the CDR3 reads TGTGCCAGCAGTGAAGTGGGACAAGGGGACACTGAAGCTTTCTTT.

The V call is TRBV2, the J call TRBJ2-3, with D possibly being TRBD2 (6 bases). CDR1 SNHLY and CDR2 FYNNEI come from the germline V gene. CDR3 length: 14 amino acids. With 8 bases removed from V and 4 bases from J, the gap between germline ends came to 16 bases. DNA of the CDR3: TGTGCCAGCGGATTAGCGGTGTTAGCAGATACGCAGTATTTT. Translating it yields CASGLAVLADTQYF.

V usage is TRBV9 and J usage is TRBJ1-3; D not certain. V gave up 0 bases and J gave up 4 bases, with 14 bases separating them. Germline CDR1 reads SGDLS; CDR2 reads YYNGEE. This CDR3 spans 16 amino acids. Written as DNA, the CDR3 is TGTGCCAGCAGCGTAGGGCCGAGCTCGGCCGGAAACACCATATATTTT. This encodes CASSVGPSSAGNTIYF.

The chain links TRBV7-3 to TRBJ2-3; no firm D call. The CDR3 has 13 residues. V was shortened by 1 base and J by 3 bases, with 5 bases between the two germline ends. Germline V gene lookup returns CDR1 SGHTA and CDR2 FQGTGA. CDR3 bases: TGTGCCAGCAGCTTAATGGGAACAGATACGCAGTATTTT. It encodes CASSLMGTDTQYF.